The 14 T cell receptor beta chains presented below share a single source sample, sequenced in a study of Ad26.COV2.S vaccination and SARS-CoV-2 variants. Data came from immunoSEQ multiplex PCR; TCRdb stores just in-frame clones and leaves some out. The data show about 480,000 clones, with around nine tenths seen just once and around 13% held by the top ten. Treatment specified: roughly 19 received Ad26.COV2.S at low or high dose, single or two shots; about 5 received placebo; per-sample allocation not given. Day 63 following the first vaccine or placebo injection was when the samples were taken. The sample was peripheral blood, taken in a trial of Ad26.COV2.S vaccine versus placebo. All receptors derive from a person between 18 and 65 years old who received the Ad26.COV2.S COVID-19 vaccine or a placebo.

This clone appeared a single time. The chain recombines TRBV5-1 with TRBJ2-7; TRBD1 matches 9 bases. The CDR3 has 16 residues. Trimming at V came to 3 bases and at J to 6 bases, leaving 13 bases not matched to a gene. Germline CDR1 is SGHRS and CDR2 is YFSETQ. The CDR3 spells CASSYYPGTGTSEQYF. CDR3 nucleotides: TGCGCCAGCAGCTACTACCCTGGGACAGGGACATCCGAGCAGTACTTC.

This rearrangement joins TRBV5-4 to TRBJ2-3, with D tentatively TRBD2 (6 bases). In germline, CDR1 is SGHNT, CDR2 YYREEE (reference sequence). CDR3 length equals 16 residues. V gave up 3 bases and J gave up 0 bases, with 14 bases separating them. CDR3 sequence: CASSSDTGTSTDTQYF. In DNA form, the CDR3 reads TGTGCCAGCAGCTCCGATACTGGGACTAGCACAGATACGCAGTATTTT.

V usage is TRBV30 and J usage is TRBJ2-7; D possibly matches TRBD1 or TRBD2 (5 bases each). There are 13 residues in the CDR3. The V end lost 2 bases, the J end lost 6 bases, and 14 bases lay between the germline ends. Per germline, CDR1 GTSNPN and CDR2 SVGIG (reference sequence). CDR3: CAWSRGPRAEQYF. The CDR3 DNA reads TGTGCCTGGAGTCGGGGCCCAAGGGCCGAGCAGTACTTC.

The CDR3 bases are TGCAGCGTTGCGGTCAATGGCTACACCTTC. The encoded protein is CSVAVNGYTF. The chain couples TRBV29-1 to TRBJ1-2; D is unresolved. V lost 4 bases, J lost 6 bases, and 6 bases lay in between. The CDR3 extends over 10 amino acids. CDR1 SQVTM and CDR2 ANQGSEA come from the germline V gene.

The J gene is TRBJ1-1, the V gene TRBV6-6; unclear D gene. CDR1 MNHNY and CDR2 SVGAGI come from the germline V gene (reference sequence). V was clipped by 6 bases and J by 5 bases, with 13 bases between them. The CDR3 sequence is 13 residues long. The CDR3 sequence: CASRLLRSTEAFF. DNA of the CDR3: TGTGCCAGCAGATTATTAAGGAGTACTGAAGCTTTCTTT.

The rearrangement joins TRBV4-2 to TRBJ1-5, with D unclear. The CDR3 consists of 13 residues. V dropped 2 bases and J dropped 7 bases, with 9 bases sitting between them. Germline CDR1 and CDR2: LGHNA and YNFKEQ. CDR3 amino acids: CASSQLGNQPQHF. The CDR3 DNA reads TGTGCCAGCAGCCAACTCGGTAACCAGCCCCAGCATTTT.

For the CDR3, the DNA is TGTGCCAGTACCCCGGTAATTGGTAGCGGGAGGAGGGGAATCACAGATACGCAGTATTTT. It is translated as CASTPVIGSGRRGITDTQYF. This rearrangement joins TRBV19 to TRBJ2-3; 10 nucleotides match TRBD2. Germline CDR1 is LNHDA and CDR2 is SQIVND (reference sequence). The CDR3 covers 20 residues. V shed 7 bases, J shed 2 bases, and the junction held 21 bases outside the gene matches.

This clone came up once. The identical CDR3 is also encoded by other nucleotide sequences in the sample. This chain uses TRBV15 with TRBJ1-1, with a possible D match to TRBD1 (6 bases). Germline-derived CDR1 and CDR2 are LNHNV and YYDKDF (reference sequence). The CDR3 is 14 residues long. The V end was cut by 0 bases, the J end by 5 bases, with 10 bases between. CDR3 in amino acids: CATSRETGRTEAFF. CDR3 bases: TGTGCCACCAGCAGAGAGACAGGTCGGACTGAAGCTTTCTTT.

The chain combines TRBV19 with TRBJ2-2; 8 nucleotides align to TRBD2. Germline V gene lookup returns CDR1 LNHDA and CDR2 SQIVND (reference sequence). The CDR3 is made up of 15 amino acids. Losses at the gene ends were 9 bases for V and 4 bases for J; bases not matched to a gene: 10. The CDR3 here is CASIAGGLSTGELFF. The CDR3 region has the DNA TGTGCCAGCATCGCGGGGGGACTAAGCACCGGGGAGCTGTTTTTT.

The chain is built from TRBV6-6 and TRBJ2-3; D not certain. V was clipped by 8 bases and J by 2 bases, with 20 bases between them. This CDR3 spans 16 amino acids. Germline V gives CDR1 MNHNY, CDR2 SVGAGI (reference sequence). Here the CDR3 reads CASGPIPSSSTDTQYF. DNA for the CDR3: TGTGCCAGCGGACCCATTCCCTCTTCTTCCACAGATACGCAGTATTTT.

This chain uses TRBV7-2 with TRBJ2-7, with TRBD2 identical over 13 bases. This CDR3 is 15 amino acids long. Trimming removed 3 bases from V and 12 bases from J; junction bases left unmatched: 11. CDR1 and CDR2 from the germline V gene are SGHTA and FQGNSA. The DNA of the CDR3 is TGTGCCAGCAGCTTTGGTGCAGGACTAGCGGGAGTTTGGTACTTC. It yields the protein CASSFGAGLAGVWYF. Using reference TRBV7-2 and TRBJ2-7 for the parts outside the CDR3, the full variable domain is GAGVSQSPSNKVTEKGKDVELRCDPISGHTALYWYRQSLGQGLEFLIYFQGNSAPDKSGLPSDRFSAERTGGSVSTLTIQRTQQEDSAVYLCASSFGAGLAGVWYFGPGTRLTVT.

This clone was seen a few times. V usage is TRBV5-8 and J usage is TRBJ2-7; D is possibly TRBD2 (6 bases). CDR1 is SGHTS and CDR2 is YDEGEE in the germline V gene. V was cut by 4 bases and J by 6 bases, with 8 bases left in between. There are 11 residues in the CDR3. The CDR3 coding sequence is TGTGCCAGCAGCCTGCGGGGCGAGCAGTACTTC. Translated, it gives CASSLRGEQYF.

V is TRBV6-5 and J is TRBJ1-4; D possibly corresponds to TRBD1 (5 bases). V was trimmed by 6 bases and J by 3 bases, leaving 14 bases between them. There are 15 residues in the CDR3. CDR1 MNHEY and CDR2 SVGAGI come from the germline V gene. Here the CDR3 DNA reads TGTGCCAGCAGCACCGAGGGGATAGCTAATGAAAAACTGTTTTTT. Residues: CASSTEGIANEKLFF.

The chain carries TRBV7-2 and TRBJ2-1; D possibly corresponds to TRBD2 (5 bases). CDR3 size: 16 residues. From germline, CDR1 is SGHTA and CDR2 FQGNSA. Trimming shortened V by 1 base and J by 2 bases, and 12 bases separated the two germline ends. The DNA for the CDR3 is TGTGCCAGCAGCTTAGGAGGGAGTGGGACCTACAATGAGCAGTTCTTC. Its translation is CASSLGGSGTYNEQFF. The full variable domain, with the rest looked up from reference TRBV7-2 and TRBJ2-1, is GAGVSQSPSNKVTEKGKDVELRCDPISGHTALYWYRQSLGQGLEFLIYFQGNSAPDKSGLPSDRFSAERTGGSVSTLTIQRTQQEDSAVYLCASSLGGSGTYNEQFFGPGTRLTVL.